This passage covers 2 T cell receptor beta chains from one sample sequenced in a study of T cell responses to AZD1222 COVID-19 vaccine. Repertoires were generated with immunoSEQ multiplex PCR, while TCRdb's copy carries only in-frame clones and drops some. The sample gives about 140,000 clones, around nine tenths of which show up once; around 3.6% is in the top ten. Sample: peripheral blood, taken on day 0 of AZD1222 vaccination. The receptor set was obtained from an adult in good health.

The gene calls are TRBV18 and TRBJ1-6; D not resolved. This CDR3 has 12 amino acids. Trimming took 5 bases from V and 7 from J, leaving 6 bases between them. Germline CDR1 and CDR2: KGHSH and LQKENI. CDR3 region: CASSSENSPLHF. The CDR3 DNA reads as TGTGCCAGCTCATCGGAAAATTCACCCCTCCACTTT.

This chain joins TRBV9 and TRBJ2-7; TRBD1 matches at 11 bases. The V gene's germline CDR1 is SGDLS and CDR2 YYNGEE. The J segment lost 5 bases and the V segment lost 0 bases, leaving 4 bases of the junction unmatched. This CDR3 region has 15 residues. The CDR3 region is CASSVGGQGAHEQYF. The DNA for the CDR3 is TGTGCCAGCAGCGTAGGAGGACAGGGGGCCCACGAGCAGTACTTC.